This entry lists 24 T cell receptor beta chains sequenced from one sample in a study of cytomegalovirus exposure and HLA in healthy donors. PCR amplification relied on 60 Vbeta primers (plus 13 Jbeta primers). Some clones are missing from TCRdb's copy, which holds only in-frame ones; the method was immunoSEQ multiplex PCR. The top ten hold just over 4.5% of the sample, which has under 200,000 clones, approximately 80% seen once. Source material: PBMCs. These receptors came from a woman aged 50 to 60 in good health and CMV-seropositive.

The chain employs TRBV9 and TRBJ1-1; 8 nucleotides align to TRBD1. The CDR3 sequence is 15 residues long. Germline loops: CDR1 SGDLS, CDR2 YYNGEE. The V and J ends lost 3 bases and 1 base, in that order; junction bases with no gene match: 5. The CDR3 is CASSAPDRENTEAFF. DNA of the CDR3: TGTGCCAGCAGCGCCCCGGACAGGGAGAACACTGAAGCTTTCTTT.

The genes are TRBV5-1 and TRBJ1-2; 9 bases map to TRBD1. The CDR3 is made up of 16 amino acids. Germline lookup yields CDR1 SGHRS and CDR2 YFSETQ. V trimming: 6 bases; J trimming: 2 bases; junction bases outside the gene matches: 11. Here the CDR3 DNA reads TGCGCCAGCATCACTGGGGGGACAGGGCCCAACTATGGCTACACCTTC. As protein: CASITGGTGPNYGYTF. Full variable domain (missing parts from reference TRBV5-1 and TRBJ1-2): KAGVTQTPRYLIKTRGQQVTLSCSPISGHRSVSWYQQTPGQGLQFLFEYFSETQRNKGNFPGRFSGRQFSNSRSEMNVSTLELGDSALYLCASITGGTGPNYGYTFGSGTRLTVV.

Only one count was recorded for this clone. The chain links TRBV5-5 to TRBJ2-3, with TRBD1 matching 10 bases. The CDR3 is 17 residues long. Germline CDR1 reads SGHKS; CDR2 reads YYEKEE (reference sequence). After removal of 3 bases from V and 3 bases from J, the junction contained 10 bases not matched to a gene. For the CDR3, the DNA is TGTGCCAGCAGCTCGGGGACCGGGACAGGGGTGACAGATACGCAGTATTTT. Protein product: CASSSGTGTGVTDTQYF.

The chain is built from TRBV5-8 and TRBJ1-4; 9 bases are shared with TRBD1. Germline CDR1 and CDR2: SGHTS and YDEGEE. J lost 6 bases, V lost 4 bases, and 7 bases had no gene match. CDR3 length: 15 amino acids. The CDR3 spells CASSQDRGWDEKLFF. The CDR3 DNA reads TGTGCCAGCAGCCAGGACAGGGGCTGGGATGAAAAACTGTTTTTT. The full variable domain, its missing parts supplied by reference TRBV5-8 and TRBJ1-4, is EAGVTQSPTHLIKTRGQQATLRCSPISGHTSVYWYQQALGLGLQFLLWYDEGEERNRGNFPPRFSGRQFPNYSSELNVNALELEDSALYLCASSQDRGWDEKLFFGSGTQLSVL.

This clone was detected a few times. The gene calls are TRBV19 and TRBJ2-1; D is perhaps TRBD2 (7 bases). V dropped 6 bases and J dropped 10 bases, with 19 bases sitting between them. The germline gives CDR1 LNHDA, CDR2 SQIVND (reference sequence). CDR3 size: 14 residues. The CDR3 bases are TGTGCCAGTAGAAGGGGAGGGGGGACGGGAGAGCAGTTCTTC. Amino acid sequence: CASRRGGGTGEQFF.

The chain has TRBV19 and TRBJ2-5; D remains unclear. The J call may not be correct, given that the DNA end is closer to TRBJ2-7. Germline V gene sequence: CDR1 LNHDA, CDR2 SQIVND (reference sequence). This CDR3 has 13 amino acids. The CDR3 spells CASRADKSYEQYF. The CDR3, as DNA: TGTGCCAGTAGGGCTGACAAGTCCTACGAGCAGTACTTC.

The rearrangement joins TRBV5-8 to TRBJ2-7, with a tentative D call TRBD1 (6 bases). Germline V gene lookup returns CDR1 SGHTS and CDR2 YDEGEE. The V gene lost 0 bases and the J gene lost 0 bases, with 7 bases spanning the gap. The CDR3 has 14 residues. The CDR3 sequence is CASSLGDISYEQYF. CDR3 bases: TGTGCCAGCAGCTTGGGGGACATCTCCTACGAGCAGTACTTC.

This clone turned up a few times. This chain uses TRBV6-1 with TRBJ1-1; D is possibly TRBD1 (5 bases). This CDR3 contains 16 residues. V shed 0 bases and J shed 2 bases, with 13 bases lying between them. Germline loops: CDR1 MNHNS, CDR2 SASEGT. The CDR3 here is CASSEAGVDGNTEAFF. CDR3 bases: TGTGCCAGCAGTGAAGCAGGGGTTGATGGCAACACTGAAGCTTTCTTT.

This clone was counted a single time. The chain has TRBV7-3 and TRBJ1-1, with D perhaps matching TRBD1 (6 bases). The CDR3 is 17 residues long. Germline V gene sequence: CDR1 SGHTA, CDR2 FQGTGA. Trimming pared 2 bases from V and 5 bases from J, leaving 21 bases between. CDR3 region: CASSLSPGGGEGTEAFF. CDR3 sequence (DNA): TGTGCCAGCAGCTTATCGCCCGGAGGGGGGGAAGGAACTGAAGCTTTCTTT.

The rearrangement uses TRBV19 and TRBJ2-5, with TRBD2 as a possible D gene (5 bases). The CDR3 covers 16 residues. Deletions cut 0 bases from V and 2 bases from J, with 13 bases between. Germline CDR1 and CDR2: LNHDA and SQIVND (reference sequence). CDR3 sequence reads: CASSIDLSGGQETQYF. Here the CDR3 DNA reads TGTGCCAGTAGTATAGACCTCAGCGGTGGACAAGAGACCCAGTACTTC.

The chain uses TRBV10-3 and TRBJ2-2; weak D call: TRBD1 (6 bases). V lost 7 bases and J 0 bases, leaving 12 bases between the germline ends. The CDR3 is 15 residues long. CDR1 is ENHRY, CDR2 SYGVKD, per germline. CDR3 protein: CAIKSHRANTGELFF. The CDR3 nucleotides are TGTGCCATCAAGTCCCACAGGGCGAACACCGGGGAGCTGTTTTTT.

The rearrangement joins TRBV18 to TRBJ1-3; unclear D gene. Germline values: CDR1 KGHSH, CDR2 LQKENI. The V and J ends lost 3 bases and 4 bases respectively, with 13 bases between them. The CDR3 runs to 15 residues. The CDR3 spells CASSPLGGLGNTIYF. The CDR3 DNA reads TGTGCCAGCTCACCCCTCGGAGGGTTGGGAAACACCATATATTTT.

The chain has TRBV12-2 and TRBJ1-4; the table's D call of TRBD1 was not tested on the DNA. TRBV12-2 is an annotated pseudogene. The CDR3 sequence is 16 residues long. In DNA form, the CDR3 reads TGTGCAAGTCGGAGGACAGGGGGCACGGGAGGGGAAAAACTGTTTTTT. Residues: CASRRTGGTGGEKLFF.

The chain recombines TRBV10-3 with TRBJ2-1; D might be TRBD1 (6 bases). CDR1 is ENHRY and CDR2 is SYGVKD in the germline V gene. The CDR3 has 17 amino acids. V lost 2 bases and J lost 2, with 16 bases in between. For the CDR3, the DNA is TGTGCCATCAGTGAGGAGGCGACAGGTTCACCCTACAATGAGCAGTTCTTC. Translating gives CAISEEATGSPYNEQFF.

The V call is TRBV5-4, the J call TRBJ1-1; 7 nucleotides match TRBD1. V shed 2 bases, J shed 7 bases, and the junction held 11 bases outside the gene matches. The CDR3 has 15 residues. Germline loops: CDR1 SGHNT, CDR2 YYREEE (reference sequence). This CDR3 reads CASSFGREGAGEAFF. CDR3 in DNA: TGTGCCAGCAGCTTTGGGCGTGAGGGGGCAGGTGAAGCTTTCTTT.

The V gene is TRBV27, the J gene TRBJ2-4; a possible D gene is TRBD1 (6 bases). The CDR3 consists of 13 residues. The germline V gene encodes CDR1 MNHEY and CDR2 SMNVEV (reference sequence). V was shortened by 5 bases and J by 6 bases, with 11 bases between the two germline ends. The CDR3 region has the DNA TGTGCCAGCAGTCCCGACAGGATAAACATTCAGTACTTC. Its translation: CASSPDRINIQYF.

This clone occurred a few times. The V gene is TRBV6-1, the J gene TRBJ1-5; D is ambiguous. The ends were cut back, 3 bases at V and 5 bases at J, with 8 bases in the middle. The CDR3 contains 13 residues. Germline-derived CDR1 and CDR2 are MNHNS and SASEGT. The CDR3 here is CASSDLSDQPQHF. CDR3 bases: TGTGCCAGCAGTGATTTGAGTGATCAGCCCCAGCATTTT.

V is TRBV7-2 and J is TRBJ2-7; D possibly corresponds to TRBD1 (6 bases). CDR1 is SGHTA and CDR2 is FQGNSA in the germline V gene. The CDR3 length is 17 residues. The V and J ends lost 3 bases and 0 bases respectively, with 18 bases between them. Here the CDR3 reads CASSFTLAGAYSYEQYF. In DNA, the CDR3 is TGTGCCAGCAGCTTTACCCTCGCAGGGGCCTACTCCTACGAGCAGTACTTC.

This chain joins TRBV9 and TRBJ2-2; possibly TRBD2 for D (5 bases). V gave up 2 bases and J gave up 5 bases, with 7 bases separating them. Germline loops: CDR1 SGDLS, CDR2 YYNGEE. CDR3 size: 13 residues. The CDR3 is CASSVRLTGELFF. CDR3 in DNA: TGTGCCAGCAGCGTTAGACTAACCGGGGAGCTGTTTTTT.

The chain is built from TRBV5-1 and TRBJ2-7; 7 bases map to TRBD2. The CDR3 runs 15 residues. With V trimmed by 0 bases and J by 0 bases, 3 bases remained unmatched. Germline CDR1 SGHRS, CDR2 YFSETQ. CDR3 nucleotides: TGCGCCAGCAGCTTGGAAGCGGGGTCCTCCTACGAGCAGTACTTC. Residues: CASSLEAGSSYEQYF.

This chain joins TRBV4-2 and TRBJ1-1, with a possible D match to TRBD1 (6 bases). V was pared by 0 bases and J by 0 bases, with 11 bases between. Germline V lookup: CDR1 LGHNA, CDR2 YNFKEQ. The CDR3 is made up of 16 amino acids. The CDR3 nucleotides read TGTGCCAGCAGCCAAGATAATTCAGGGGTGAACACTGAAGCTTTCTTT. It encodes CASSQDNSGVNTEAFF.

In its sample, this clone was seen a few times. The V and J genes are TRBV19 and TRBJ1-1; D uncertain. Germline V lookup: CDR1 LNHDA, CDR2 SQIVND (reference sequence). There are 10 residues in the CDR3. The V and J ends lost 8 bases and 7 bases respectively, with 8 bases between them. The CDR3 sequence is CASWEGEAFF. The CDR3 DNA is TGTGCCAGTTGGGAGGGTGAAGCTTTCTTT.

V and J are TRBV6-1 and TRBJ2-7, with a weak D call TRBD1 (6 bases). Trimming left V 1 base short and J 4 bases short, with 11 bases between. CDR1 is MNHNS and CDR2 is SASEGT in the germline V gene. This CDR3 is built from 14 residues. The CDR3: CASSEETGWYEQYF. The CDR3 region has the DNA TGTGCCAGCAGTGAAGAGACAGGTTGGTACGAGCAGTACTTC.

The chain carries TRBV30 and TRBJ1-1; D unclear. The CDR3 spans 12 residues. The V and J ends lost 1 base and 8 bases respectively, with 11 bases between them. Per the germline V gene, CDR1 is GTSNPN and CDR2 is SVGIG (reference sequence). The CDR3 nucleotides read TGTGCCTGGAGTGGCAGCCCAGCGGAAGCTTTCTTT. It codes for CAWSGSPAEAFF.